These 25 T cell receptor beta chains were sequenced from one sample in a study of T cell repertoires in cytomegalovirus infection. Their target antigens are unknown. TCRdb independently ran MiXCR on the reads; one entry per CDR3 protein. The sample shows approximately 110,000 distinct CDR3 sequences, roughly 41% of them seen only once. Sample: CD8+ T cells from cultured PBMCs, taken from culture after CMV antigen stimulation. The receptors shown here come from a human donor in good health (CMV status not recorded). Some clones in this sample may be carry-over from other donors' samples.

This clonotype was seen only a few times. This chain connects TRBV5-6 to TRBJ2-5; no reliable D call. Trimming removed 3 bases from V and 3 bases from J, with 6 bases in between. The CDR3 loop spans 12 amino acids. CDR1 and CDR2 (germline): SGHDT, YYEEEE. For the CDR3, the DNA is TGTGCCAGCAGCTACAACGAAGAGACCCAGTACTTC. As protein: CASSYNEETQYF.

This clonotype was detected a few times. J is TRBJ1-1 and V is TRBV2; D not resolved. Trimming pared 4 bases from V and 1 base from J, leaving 7 bases between. The CDR3 spans 13 residues. Per germline, CDR1 SNHLY and CDR2 FYNNEI. The CDR3 coding sequence is TGTGCCAGCAGTGGTAGGGAGAACACTGAAGCTTTCTTT. This translates into CASSGRENTEAFF. Variable domain in full (rest from reference TRBV2 and TRBJ1-1): EPEVTQTPSHQVTQMGQEVILRCVPISNHLYFYWYRQILGQKVEFLVSFYNNEISEKSEIFDDQFSVERPDGSNFTLKIRSTKLEDSAMYFCASSGRENTEAFFGQGTRLTVV.

This clonotype was counted between two and nine times. The chain has TRBV7-3 and TRBJ1-3; D remains ambiguous. V was cut by 1 base and J by 1 base, with 14 bases left in between. The CDR3 runs 17 residues. The germline CDR1 and CDR2 sequences are SGHTA and FQGTGA. The CDR3 DNA is TGTGCCAGCAGCTTAAATACAAGGTTAGGATCTGGAAACACCATATATTTT. Its translation is CASSLNTRLGSGNTIYF.

J is TRBJ2-2 and V is TRBV12-3 or TRBV12-4; 11 nucleotides line up with TRBD2. The junction had 8 bases not matched to a gene; V was cut back by 1 base and J by 7 bases. The CDR3 extends over 17 amino acids. DNA for the CDR3: TGTGCCAGCAGTTTAGTGGTAGCGGGGGGGCCAGTCGGGGAGCTGTTTTTT. Translated: CASSLVVAGGPVGELFF.

The J gene is TRBJ2-3, the V gene TRBV9, with D perhaps TRBD1 (6 bases). V lost 0 bases and J 4 bases, leaving 15 bases between the germline ends. Germline CDR1 reads SGDLS; CDR2 reads YYNGEE. The CDR3 contains 16 residues. The chain's CDR3 is CASSVGGHLSPDTQYF. The CDR3 DNA reads as TGTGCCAGCAGCGTAGGGGGACACTTATCCCCAGATACGCAGTATTTT. Supplemented by reference TRBV9 and TRBJ2-3, the full variable domain reads DSGVTQTPKHLITATGQRVTLRCSPRSGDLSVYWYQQSLDQGLQFLIQYYNGEERAKGNILERFSAQQFPDLHSELNLSSLELGDSALYFCASSVGGHLSPDTQYFGPGTRLTVL.

This clonotype came up a few times. The rearrangement uses TRBV27 and TRBJ2-6, with D perhaps given as TRBD1 or TRBD2 (6 bases each). CDR1 is MNHEY, CDR2 SMNVEV, per germline (reference sequence). The CDR3 totals 17 residues. V lost 2 bases and J lost 1, with 12 bases in between. The CDR3 coding sequence is TGTGCCAGCAGTTTAGGGCAGGGGAGGTCTGGGGCCAACGTCCTGACTTTC. Its protein is CASSLGQGRSGANVLTF.

The chain uses TRBV29-1 and TRBJ2-3; possible D gene TRBD2, 6 bases. This CDR3 comprises 14 residues. The germline CDR1 and CDR2 sequences are SQVTM and ANQGSEA. The V end was cut by 0 bases, the J end by 3 bases, with 10 bases between. This CDR3 reads CSVEDGLATDTQYF. The CDR3 DNA reads TGCAGCGTTGAAGATGGGCTAGCGACAGATACGCAGTATTTT.

This clonotype has only one observation. V and J are TRBV29-1 and TRBJ2-1, with 12 bases that match TRBD2. The length of the CDR3 is 16 residues. V shed 5 bases and J 3 bases; nucleotides not matched to a gene: 8. The germline V gene has CDR1 SQVTM and CDR2 ANQGSEA. CDR3 amino acids: CSVTSGGFRDYNEQFF. As DNA, the CDR3 is TGCAGCGTTACTAGCGGGGGGTTCCGGGACTACAATGAGCAGTTCTTC.

This chain uses TRBV6-5 with TRBJ1-2, with TRBD1 matching 7 bases. The CDR3 is made up of 15 amino acids. The V gene end was trimmed by 4 bases and the J gene end by 8 bases; junction bases not matched to a gene: 13. Germline V gives CDR1 MNHEY, CDR2 SVGAGI. The CDR3 loop is CASSFGQGVTGGYTF. The CDR3 DNA sequence: TGTGCCAGCAGTTTCGGTCAGGGGGTCACGGGGGGCTACACCTTC.

J is TRBJ2-5 and V is TRBV7-6; possibly TRBD1 or TRBD2 for D (5 bases each). Trimming took off 5 bases at V and 1 base at J, with 14 bases between the two ends. Germline V gene data show CDR1 as SGHVS and CDR2 as FNYEAQ. The CDR3 runs to 15 residues. The CDR3 nucleotides are TGTGCCAGCAGCCCAGCGAGAGGGGTCCAAGAGACCCAGTACTTC. Translation gives CASSPARGVQETQYF.

The chain carries TRBV11-2 and TRBJ2-1; D is uncertain. This CDR3 is built from 13 residues. Germline values: CDR1 SGHAT, CDR2 FQNNGV. V was cut by 3 bases and J by 6 bases, with 9 bases left in between. The CDR3 here is CASSFPRLNEQFF. The CDR3 DNA sequence: TGTGCCAGCAGCTTTCCTAGGCTCAATGAGCAGTTCTTC.

Details on this clonotype: With a much larger clone just one base away, this may be a read error. V is TRBV7-9 and J is TRBJ2-5; D possibly corresponds to TRBD2 (6 bases). This CDR3 comprises 16 residues. Germline V CDR1 and CDR2: SEHNR, FQNEAQ (reference sequence). CDR3 in amino acids: CVSSLTGLIKEETQYF. The DNA of the CDR3 is TGTGTCAGCAGCTTAACGGGACTTATAAAAGAAGAGACCCAGTACTTC.

At least ten counts were recorded for this clonotype. This chain joins TRBV27 and TRBJ1-1, with 8 positions matching TRBD1. V lost 6 bases to trimming and J lost 0 bases; unmatched junction nucleotides: 6. CDR3 size: 15 residues. CDR1 and CDR2 from the germline V gene are MNHEY and SMNVEV (reference sequence). CDR3: CASSLDRVMNTEAFF. The DNA for the CDR3 is TGTGCCAGCAGCCTGGACAGGGTCATGAACACTGAAGCTTTCTTT.

This chain uses TRBV27 with TRBJ2-7; 8 positions agree with TRBD1. The CDR3 covers 14 residues. V shed 5 bases, J shed 3 bases, and the junction held 6 bases outside the gene matches. Germline V gene sequence: CDR1 MNHEY, CDR2 SMNVEV (reference sequence). CDR3 amino acids: CASSAGTGLYEQYF. The DNA for the CDR3 is TGTGCCAGCAGTGCCGGGACAGGACTCTACGAGCAGTACTTC.

This chain links TRBV7-9 with TRBJ1-1, with D maybe TRBD1 (5 bases). Germline V gene lookup returns CDR1 SEHNR and CDR2 FQNEAQ (reference sequence). The CDR3 extends over 14 amino acids. Trimming removed 1 base from V and 4 bases from J, with 10 bases in between. In DNA, the CDR3 is TGTGCCAGCAGCTTAGATTTCGGGGGCACTGAAGCTTTCTTT. It translates to CASSLDFGGTEAFF.

The chain carries TRBV24-1 and TRBJ2-3; 10 bases match TRBD2. Germline assignment: CDR1 KGHDR and CDR2 SFDVKD. The J segment lost 0 bases and the V segment lost 2 bases, leaving 7 bases of the junction unmatched. The CDR3 covers 18 residues. The CDR3 region is CATSDSPQRGGSTDTQYF. The CDR3 coding sequence is TGTGCCACCAGTGATTCCCCACAGCGGGGGGGAAGCACAGATACGCAGTATTTT.

The chain carries TRBV12-3 or TRBV12-4 and TRBJ1-2; D ambiguous. V was pared by 1 base and J by 4 bases, with 10 bases between. CDR3 size: 14 residues. CDR3: CASSLDSRVYGYTF. The CDR3 coding sequence is TGTGCCAGCAGTTTAGACTCGAGGGTCTATGGCTACACCTTC.

V gene TRBV19 combines with J gene TRBJ2-7; 10 nucleotides agree with TRBD1. The CDR3 runs 15 residues. Germline CDR1 and CDR2: LNHDA and SQIVND (reference sequence). Trimming removed 2 bases from V and 3 bases from J; junction bases left unmatched: 4. In DNA form, the CDR3 reads TGTGCCAGTAGTATATGGACAGGGGGGTTCTACGAGCAGTACTTC. Translation: CASSIWTGGFYEQYF.

The chain couples TRBV14 to TRBJ2-5; TRBD2 matches at 7 bases. This CDR3 has 18 amino acids. Trimming at V came to 1 base and at J to 2 bases, leaving 13 bases not matched to a gene. Germline V gives CDR1 SGHDN, CDR2 FVKESK. CDR3 coding DNA: TGTGCCAGCAGCCAAGTGGACACAGTGGGACTAACGCAAGAGACCCAGTACTTC. Its translation is CASSQVDTVGLTQETQYF.

V usage is TRBV12-5 and J usage is TRBJ2-7; tentatively, D is TRBD1 (6 bases). The ends were cut back, 8 bases at V and 3 bases at J, with 14 bases in the middle. Germline CDR1 LGHNT, CDR2 FRNRAP. The length of the CDR3 is 13 residues. CDR3: CASSGTPSYEQYF. In nucleotides, the CDR3 is TGTGCTAGTTCCGGGACACCAAGCTACGAGCAGTACTTC.

This clonotype was picked up a small number of times. V usage is TRBV7-3 and J usage is TRBJ1-2; D perhaps matches TRBD1 (6 bases). The V end was cut by 6 bases, the J end by 4 bases, with 15 bases between. Germline V gene lookup returns CDR1 SGHTA and CDR2 FQGTGA. The CDR3 contains 14 residues. CDR3 DNA: TGTGCCAGCAGAAGACGGGGGGGCGGCTATGGCTACACCTTC. It translates to CASRRRGGGYGYTF.

The chain is built from TRBV12-3 or TRBV12-4 and TRBJ2-2; D assignment may be TRBD1 or TRBD2 (6 bases each). V was clipped by 6 bases and J by 0 bases, with 11 bases between them. The CDR3 sequence is 15 residues long. CDR3 nucleotides: TGTGCCAGCAGCTACGGGGGCGCGAACACCGGGGAGCTGTTTTTT. Protein product: CASSYGGANTGELFF.

This clonotype has just a few counts. The rearrangement uses TRBV7-2 and TRBJ2-5; 7 bases match TRBD1. Germline assignment: CDR1 SGHTA and CDR2 FQGNSA. The CDR3 has 16 amino acids. The V and J ends lost 5 bases and 7 bases, in that order; junction bases with no gene match: 16. This CDR3 reads CASSNLDRVVVGTQYF. CDR3 DNA: TGTGCCAGCAGCAACCTCGACAGGGTCGTTGTGGGGACCCAGTACTTC.

The V and J genes are TRBV2 and TRBJ2-6, with D hard to call. There are 16 residues in the CDR3. Germline V gene data show CDR1 as SNHLY and CDR2 as FYNNEI. The V end lost 4 bases, the J end lost 0 bases, and 10 bases lay between the germline ends. CDR3 sequence (DNA): TGTGCCAGCAGTGGTGGACCGGCCTCTGGGGCCAACGTCCTGACTTTC. Residues: CASSGGPASGANVLTF.

The CDR3 protein is CSARSASLLSNQPQHF. The CDR3 DNA sequence: TGCAGTGCTAGGTCGGCGTCGCTACTTAGCAATCAGCCCCAGCATTTT. This chain connects TRBV20-1 to TRBJ1-5; D gene unclear. The CDR3 sequence is 16 residues long. The V end was cut by 3 bases, the J end by 0 bases, with 15 bases between. The germline gives CDR1 DFQATT, CDR2 SNEGSKA (reference sequence).